This T cell receptor beta chain was profiled in a study of blood T cells in healthy people across ages (dated by TCRdb to the mid-2010s). Context from the whole study: In model experiments, template switching captured about one uniquely barcoded TCR beta cDNA molecule for every two T cells. Using the same blood draw, the study looked at two additional independent replicas of 1 million unique cDNA reads for two donors, one aged 18 to 30 and the other aged 80 or older. The study measured age-related changes in TCR beta repertoire diversity using deep sequencing normalized with unique cDNA molecular identifiers. The donors were divided into four age groups: young (average around 15 years), middle-aged (approximately 39), aged (roughly 66) and long-lived (roughly 82). To avoid experimental bias, donors of different ages were randomly spread across the sequencing lanes. The research as a whole found: As age increased, observed TCR beta diversity per million T cells dropped in a roughly linear way, and a significant reduction was already evident by age around 41. Compared with the aged group, the long-lived group had more naive CD4+ T cells, fewer expanded clones and increased TCR diversity, suggesting age selection. Bulk unsorted PBMC profiling prevented conclusive comparison of naive and antigen-experienced compartments. Observed TCR beta diversity correlated strongly with the percentage of naive T cells measured by flow cytometry. Estimates of total diversity based on one million sequenced T cells were considered lower bounds and underestimates. The CMV infection status of donors was not known, potentially confounding age-related changes in expanded clonotypes.

Donors were 39 systemically healthy Caucasian individuals from Russia aged roughly 6 to 90 years. Each donor gave approximately 9.3 milliliters of peripheral blood, collected into EDTA-treated Vacutainer tubes. PBMCs were isolated by Ficoll-Paque density-gradient centrifugation, with at least 6 million obtained per sample. Trizol reagent was used to extract total RNA from PBMCs, with at least 6 micrograms per sample. Naive CD45RAhigh/CD27high T cell percentages were measured by flow cytometry on a PBMC aliquot from every donor. V sheds 3 bases and J sheds 4 bases, leaving 20 bases between their ends. The CDR3 has 17 amino acids, counting the end cysteine and phenylalanine. CDR3 DNA only is kept here, 51 bases in frame from base 1. CDR1 is given as SGHRS and CDR2 as YFSETQ, both from the germline V gene. In the case of this clonotype: Its antigen is not yet known. Base qualities are not recorded, but no much larger clone differs from it by a single base.

Library preparation was by 5' RACE. The data were produced on an Illumina HiSeq 2500. The second PCR ran for about 6 to 12 cycles and used a J-beta primer mix along with a sample-barcoded 5' primer. Each TCR beta cDNA molecule received a unique molecular identifier from a template-switch 5' adaptor carrying 12 random nucleotides. At least 2.5 million CDR3-containing paired-end reads were obtained from each sample. First-strand cDNA synthesis was performed from all RNA using the Mint cDNA synthesis kit, with priming by a TRBC-specific oligonucleotide. All cDNA was treated with uracil-DNA glycosylase and then went through a first 18-cycle PCR with the universal primers M1SS and BC2_uni_R. Under the source paper's analysis protocol: Each sample was normalized by randomly selecting 1 million high-quality reads, each carrying a distinct molecular identifier. Instead of being binned into consensus sequences, reads with shared molecular identifiers were discarded. MiTCR, set to a Q25 quality threshold and the strictest error-elimination algorithm, was used for CDR3 identification, clonotype clustering and error correction. Lower-bound total TCR beta diversity was estimated with a nonparametric unseen species model using Euler transformation. TCRdb reprocessed the public reads (quality trimming at Q25 with fastp, clone calling with MiXCR) and kept in-frame beta chains. Entries are consolidated by CDR3 protein sequence, retaining the most common genes and DNA. These V and J calls derive from TCRdb rather than the authors' analysis. This sample lists 1,300,000 or so distinct CDR3 sequences; around 55% were detected once. The top ten constitute roughly 6.3% of the sample.

This TCR came from a man aged 18 to 29 in good health. The rearrangement combines TRBV5-1 with TRBJ2-1; TRBD2 is perhaps the D gene, given 6 matching bases. The sample was blood. The DNA is as follows: TGCGCCAGCAGCTCTTACCCCCGGGACTCCCTATACAATGAGCAGTTCTTC. Its coded protein is CASSSYPRDSLYNEQFF.